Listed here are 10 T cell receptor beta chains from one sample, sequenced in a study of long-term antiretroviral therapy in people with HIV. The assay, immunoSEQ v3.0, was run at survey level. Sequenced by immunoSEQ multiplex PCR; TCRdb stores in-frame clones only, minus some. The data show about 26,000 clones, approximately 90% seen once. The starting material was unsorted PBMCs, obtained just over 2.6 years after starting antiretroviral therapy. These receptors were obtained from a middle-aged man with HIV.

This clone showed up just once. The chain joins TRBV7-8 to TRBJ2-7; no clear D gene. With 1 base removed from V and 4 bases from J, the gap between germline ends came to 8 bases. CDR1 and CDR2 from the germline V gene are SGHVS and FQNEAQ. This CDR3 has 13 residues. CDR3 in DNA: TGTGCCAGCAGCTTAGGAACGAATTACGAGCAGTACTTC. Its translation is CASSLGTNYEQYF.

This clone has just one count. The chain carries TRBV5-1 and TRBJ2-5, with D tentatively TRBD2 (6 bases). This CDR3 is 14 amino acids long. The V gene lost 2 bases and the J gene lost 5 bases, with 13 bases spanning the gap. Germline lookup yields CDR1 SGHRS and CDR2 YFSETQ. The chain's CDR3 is CASSFGGFDETQYF. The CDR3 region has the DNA TGCGCCAGCAGCTTTGGGGGGTTCGATGAGACCCAGTACTTC. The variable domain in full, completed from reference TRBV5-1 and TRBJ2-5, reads KAGVTQTPRYLIKTRGQQVTLSCSPISGHRSVSWYQQTPGQGLQFLFEYFSETQRNKGNFPGRFSGRQFSNSRSEMNVSTLELGDSALYLCASSFGGFDETQYFGPGTRLLVL.

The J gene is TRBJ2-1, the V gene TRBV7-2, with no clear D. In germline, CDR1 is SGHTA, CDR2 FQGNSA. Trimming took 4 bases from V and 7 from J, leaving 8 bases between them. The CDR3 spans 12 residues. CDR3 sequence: CASSSQVNEQFF. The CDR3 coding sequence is TGTGCCAGCAGCTCTCAGGTGAATGAGCAGTTCTTC. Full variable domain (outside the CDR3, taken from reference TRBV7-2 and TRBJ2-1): GAGVSQSPSNKVTEKGKDVELRCDPISGHTALYWYRQSLGQGLEFLIYFQGNSAPDKSGLPSDRFSAERTGGSVSTLTIQRTQQEDSAVYLCASSSQVNEQFFGPGTRLTVL.

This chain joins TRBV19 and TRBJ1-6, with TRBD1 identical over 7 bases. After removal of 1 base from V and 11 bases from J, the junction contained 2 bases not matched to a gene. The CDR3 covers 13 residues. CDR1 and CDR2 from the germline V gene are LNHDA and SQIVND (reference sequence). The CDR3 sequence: CASSIGTGAPLHF. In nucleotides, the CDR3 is TGTGCCAGTAGTATAGGTACAGGGGCACCCCTCCACTTT.

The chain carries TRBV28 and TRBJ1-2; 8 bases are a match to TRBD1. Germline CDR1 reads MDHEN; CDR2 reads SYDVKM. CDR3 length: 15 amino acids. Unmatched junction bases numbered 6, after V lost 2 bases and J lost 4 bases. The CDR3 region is CASSLRDRIFYGYTF. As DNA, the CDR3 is TGTGCCAGCAGTTTACGGGACAGGATCTTCTATGGCTACACCTTC.

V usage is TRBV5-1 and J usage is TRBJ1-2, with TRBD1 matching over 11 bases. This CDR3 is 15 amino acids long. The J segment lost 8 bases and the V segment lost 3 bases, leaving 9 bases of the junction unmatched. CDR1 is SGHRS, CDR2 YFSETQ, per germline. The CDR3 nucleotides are TGCGCCAGCAGCTGGGACAGGGGGACGGTAGAGGGCTACACCTTC. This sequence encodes CASSWDRGTVEGYTF.

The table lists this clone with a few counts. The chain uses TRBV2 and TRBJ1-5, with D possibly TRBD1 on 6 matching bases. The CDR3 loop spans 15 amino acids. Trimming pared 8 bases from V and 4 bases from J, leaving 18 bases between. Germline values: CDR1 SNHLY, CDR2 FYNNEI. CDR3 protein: CASRGFEGGNQPQHF. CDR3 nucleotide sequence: TGTGCCAGCCGAGGGTTCGAAGGGGGAAATCAGCCCCAGCATTTT.

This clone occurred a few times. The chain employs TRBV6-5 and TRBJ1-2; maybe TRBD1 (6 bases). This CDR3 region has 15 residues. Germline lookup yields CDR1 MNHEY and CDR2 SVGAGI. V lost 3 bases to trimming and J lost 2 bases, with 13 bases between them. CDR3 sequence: CASSYGQYLNYGYTF. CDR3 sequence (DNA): TGTGCCAGCAGTTATGGACAGTACTTGAACTATGGCTACACCTTC.

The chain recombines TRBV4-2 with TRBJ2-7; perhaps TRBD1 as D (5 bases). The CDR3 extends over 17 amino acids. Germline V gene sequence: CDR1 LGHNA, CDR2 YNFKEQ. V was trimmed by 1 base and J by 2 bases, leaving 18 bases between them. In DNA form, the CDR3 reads TGTGCCAGCAGCCAAGGGGTAGTAGGGGCCCTCACCTACGAGCAGTACTTC. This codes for CASSQGVVGALTYEQYF.

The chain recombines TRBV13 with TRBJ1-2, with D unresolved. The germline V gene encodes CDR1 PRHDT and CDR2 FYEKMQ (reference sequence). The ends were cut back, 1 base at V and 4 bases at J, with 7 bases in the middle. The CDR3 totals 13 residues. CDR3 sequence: CASSLDSIYGYTF. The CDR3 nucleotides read TGTGCCAGCAGCTTAGACAGCATCTATGGCTACACCTTC.